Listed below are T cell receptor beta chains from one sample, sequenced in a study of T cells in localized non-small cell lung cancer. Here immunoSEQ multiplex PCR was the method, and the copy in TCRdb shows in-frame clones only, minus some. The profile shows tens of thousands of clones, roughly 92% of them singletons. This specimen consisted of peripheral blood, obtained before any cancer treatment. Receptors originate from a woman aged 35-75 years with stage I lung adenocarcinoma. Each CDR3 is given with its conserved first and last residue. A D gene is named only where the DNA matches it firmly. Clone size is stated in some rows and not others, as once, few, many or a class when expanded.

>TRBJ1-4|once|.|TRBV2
TGTGCCAGCAGTCAAACCTGGGGGCGAGGGTATGAAAAACTGTTTTTT
CASSQTWGRGYEKLFF
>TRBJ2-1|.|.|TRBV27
TGTGCCAGCAGTCTATACCGACTTCCATGGGCCAATGAGCAGTTCTTC
CASSLYRLPWANEQFF
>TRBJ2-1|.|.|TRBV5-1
TGCGCCAGCAGCCTGCTTAGCCCCAATTACAATGAGCAGTTCTTC
CASSLLSPNYNEQFF
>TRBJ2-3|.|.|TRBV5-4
TGTGCCAGCAGTTCTCCCGCGGGTACCAGCACAGATACGCAGTATTTT
CASSSPAGTSTDTQYF
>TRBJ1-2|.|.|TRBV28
TGTGCCAGCAGTCAGGGATATGGCTACACCTTC
CASSQGYGYTF
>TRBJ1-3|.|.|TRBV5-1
TGCGCCAGCAGCTTGATCGGCAGGGGAGGAAACACCATATATTTT
CASSLIGRGGNTIYF
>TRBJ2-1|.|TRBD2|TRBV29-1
TGCAGCGTTGAAGGTACTCGGGAGGGTACGACAGATGAGCAGTTCTTC
CSVEGTREGTTDEQFF
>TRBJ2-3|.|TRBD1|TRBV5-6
TGTGCCAGCAGCCCGACAGGGGGCACAGATACGCAGTATTTT
CASSPTGGTDTQYF
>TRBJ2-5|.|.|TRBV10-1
TGCGCCAGCAGTCCGGGGTCGTCTAACGGGATTTCAGAGACCCAGTACTTC
CASSPGSSNGISETQYF
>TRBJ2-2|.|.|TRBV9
TGTGCCAGCAGCGTGGCAACTGGCCCCGCGAACACCGGGGAGCTGTTTTTT
CASSVATGPANTGELFF
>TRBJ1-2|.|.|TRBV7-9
TGTGCCAGCAGCCCAGACTATGGCTACACCTTC
CASSPDYGYTF
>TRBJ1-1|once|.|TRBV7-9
TGTGCCAGCAGCTTAGAGCTCCGGGGCGTCACTGAAGCTTTCTTT
CASSLELRGVTEAFF
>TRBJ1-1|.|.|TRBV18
TGTGCCAGCTCACCACCGTTTGGGGGACAAACTGAAGCTTTCTTT
CASSPPFGGQTEAFF
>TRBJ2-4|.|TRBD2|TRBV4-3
TGCGCCAGCAGCCACGTAGCGGGAGGGCCCGGGACCAAAAACATTCAGTACTTC
CASSHVAGGPGTKNIQYF
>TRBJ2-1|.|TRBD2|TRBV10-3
TGTGCCATCAGTGAGCTGGGAAGCGGGAGAAACAATGAGCAGTTCTTC
CAISELGSGRNNEQFF
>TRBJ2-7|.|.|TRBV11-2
TGTGCCAGCAGCTTGGCCAGCTACGAGCAGTACTTC
CASSLASYEQYF
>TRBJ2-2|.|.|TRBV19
TGTGCCAGTAAAGCGGAGAACACCGGGGAGCTGTTTTTT
CASKAENTGELFF
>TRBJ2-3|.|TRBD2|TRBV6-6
TGTGCCAGCAGTCTACAGGGACTAGCGGGAGATACGCAGTATTTT
CASSLQGLAGDTQYF
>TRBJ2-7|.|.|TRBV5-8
TGTGCCAGTCATACTCGCAAGGGAGGTCCCTACGAGCAGTACTTC
CASHTRKGGPYEQYF
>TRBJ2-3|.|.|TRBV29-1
TGCAGGGCTATCCAGGGCAGCACAGATACGCAGTATTTT
CRAIQGSTDTQYF
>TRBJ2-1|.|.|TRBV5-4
TGTGCCAGCAGCCTTAACTACAATGAGCAGTTCTTC
CASSLNYNEQFF
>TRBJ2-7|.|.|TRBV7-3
TGTGCCAGCAGCTTAACCGGCGGGTTCTACGAGCAGTACTTC
CASSLTGGFYEQYF
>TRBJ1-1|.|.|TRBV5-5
TGTGCCAGCAGCTCCCTGGGGGGGGCGAACACTGAAGCTTTCTTT
CASSSLGGANTEAFF
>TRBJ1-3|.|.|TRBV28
TGTGCCAGCAGGGAGAGCAGGCCAGCCGGAAACACCATATATTTT
CASRESRPAGNTIYF
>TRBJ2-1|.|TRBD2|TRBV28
TGTGCCAGCAGTCAACTAGCGGGGGGGCCAAATGAGCAGTTCTTC
CASSQLAGGPNEQFF
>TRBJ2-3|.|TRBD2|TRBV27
TGTGCCAGCAGTTTATCGACTAGCGGGGGCCAGGGTACGCAGTATTTT
CASSLSTSGGQGTQYF
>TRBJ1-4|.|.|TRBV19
TGTGCCAGTAGTATTCTGGCAGGGAGCGAAGAAAAACTGTTTTTT
CASSILAGSEEKLFF
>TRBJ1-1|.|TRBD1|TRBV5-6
TGTGCCAGCAGCACCCTGCTTGACAGGGAGAGGACTCGGACTGAAGCTTTCTTT
CASSTLLDRERTRTEAFF
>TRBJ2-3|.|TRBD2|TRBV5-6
TGTGCCAGCAGCCGACTAGCGGGGGGGAGCACAGATACGCAGTATTTT
CASSRLAGGSTDTQYF
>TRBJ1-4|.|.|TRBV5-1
TGCGCCAGCAGAAGGGACGGAGGTAATGAAAAACTGTTTTTT
CASRRDGGNEKLFF
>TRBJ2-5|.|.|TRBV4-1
TGCGCCAGCAGCCAATACGGTGGAGAGACCCAGTACTTC
CASSQYGGETQYF
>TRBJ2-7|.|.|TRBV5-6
TGTGCCAGCAGCTTGATGGCCACTTCGGTCGTCGAGCAGTACTTC
CASSLMATSVVEQYF
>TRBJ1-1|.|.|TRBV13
TGTGCCAGCAGCTTGGCCATTGCCCCTGAAGCTTTCTTT
CASSLAIAPEAFF